Listed here are 30 T cell receptor beta chains from one sample, sequenced in a study of blood T cell repertoires in COVID-19. Measured with immunoSEQ multiplex PCR; TCRdb has only the in-frame clones, and not every one. The sample lists approximately 46,000 clones, approximately 80% occurring once. The sample comprised peripheral blood. The source is a woman aged 55-70 years with acute or convalescent COVID-19.

This CDR3 is CASRGTGAQYF. The CDR3 DNA reads as TGTGCCAGCAGGGGGACAGGGGCGCAGTATTTT. The chain recombines TRBV7-8 with TRBJ2-3, with 10 bases aligning to TRBD1. With 6 bases clipped from V and 10 bases from J, the junction kept 1 base outside the gene matches. Germline V gives CDR1 SGHVS, CDR2 FQNEAQ. The CDR3 runs to 11 residues.

The rearrangement uses TRBV19 and TRBJ2-1, with 11 bases identical to TRBD2. This CDR3 is built from 20 residues. Germline V gene data show CDR1 as LNHDA and CDR2 as SQIVND (reference sequence). V was clipped by 2 bases and J by 0 bases; unmatched bases: 12. CDR3 loop: CASSIRLAGSPRSSYNEQFF. The DNA of the CDR3 is TGTGCCAGTAGTATAAGACTAGCGGGATCCCCACGCAGCTCCTACAATGAGCAGTTCTTC.

The rearrangement joins TRBV5-8 to TRBJ2-5; the match to TRBD2 covers 10 bases. Germline V gene data show CDR1 as SGHTS and CDR2 as YDEGEE. The V and J ends lost 4 bases and 5 bases, in that order; junction bases with no gene match: 8. The CDR3 totals 15 residues. CDR3 sequence: CASSIGTSAGETQYF. CDR3 nucleotide sequence: TGTGCCAGCAGCATCGGGACTAGCGCCGGGGAGACCCAGTACTTC.

The chain recombines TRBV6-5 with TRBJ1-5, with 9 positions matching TRBD1. The CDR3 runs 14 residues. With 5 bases clipped from V and 7 bases from J, the junction kept 6 bases outside the gene matches. Germline V gene lookup returns CDR1 MNHEY and CDR2 SVGAGI. The CDR3 sequence: CASSPGQGRQPQHF. Written as DNA, the CDR3 is TGTGCCAGCAGTCCGGGACAGGGAAGGCAGCCCCAGCATTTT.

This chain connects TRBV28 to TRBJ1-2; no definite D call. This CDR3 comprises 14 residues. V dropped 6 bases and J dropped 0 bases, with 11 bases sitting between them. CDR1 and CDR2 (germline): MDHEN, SYDVKM. The CDR3 sequence: CASSLAGTNYGYTF. CDR3 DNA sequence: TGTGCCAGCAGCCTAGCCGGGACTAACTATGGCTACACCTTC.

The J gene is TRBJ1-2, the V gene TRBV28; D unclear. Germline V gene lookup returns CDR1 MDHEN and CDR2 SYDVKM. CDR3 length: 12 residues. Trimming took 3 bases from V and 4 from J, leaving 6 bases between them. The DNA for the CDR3 is TGTGCCAGCAGTTTCGGCGGCTATGGCTACACCTTC. It yields the protein CASSFGGYGYTF.

The rearrangement uses TRBV20-1 and TRBJ2-7; TRBD2 matches 7 bases. The J segment lost 1 base and the V segment lost 3 bases, leaving 3 bases of the junction unmatched. Germline V gene lookup returns CDR1 DFQATT and CDR2 SNEGSKA (reference sequence). The CDR3 has 13 residues. Here the CDR3 reads CSASIGGSYEQYF. CDR3 nucleotide sequence: TGCAGTGCTAGTATCGGGGGGTCCTACGAGCAGTACTTC.

The chain links TRBV6-5 to TRBJ2-6; D may be TRBD1 (5 bases). Germline CDR1 is MNHEY and CDR2 is SVGAGI. This CDR3 has 15 amino acids. Trimming stripped 5 bases from V and 0 bases from J, with 8 bases between. The CDR3 nucleotides read TGTGCCAGCAGTACAGACAGCTCTGGGGCCAACGTCCTGACTTTC. Protein product: CASSTDSSGANVLTF.

This clone was picked up one time. The chain has TRBV9 and TRBJ2-4, with D perhaps TRBD1 (6 bases). V gave up 4 bases and J gave up 3 bases, with 17 bases separating them. The germline CDR1 and CDR2 sequences are SGDLS and YYNGEE. The CDR3 length is 16 residues. The CDR3 loop reads CASSPLDSAFKNIQYF. In DNA form, the CDR3 reads TGTGCCAGCAGCCCTTTGGACAGTGCTTTCAAAAACATTCAGTACTTC.

The chain recombines TRBV5-6 with TRBJ1-4, with a possible D match to TRBD1 (6 bases). Germline CDR1 is SGHDT and CDR2 is YYEEEE. The CDR3 runs 14 residues. Trimming cost V 4 bases and J 10 bases, with 17 bases left between them. The CDR3 DNA sequence: TGTGCCAGCAGCGCCCCGACAGGCCTGGGAAAACTGTTTTTT. The encoded protein is CASSAPTGLGKLFF.

The gene calls are TRBV19 and TRBJ1-2, with TRBD1 identical over 7 bases. The CDR3 has 14 amino acids. Germline assignment: CDR1 LNHDA and CDR2 SQIVND (reference sequence). V was pared by 7 bases and J by 1 base, with 6 bases of the junction left unmatched. The CDR3 nucleotides are TGTGCCAGTAAAACCGGGACAGTTAACTATGGCTACACCTTC. This translates into CASKTGTVNYGYTF. The full variable domain, in which reference TRBV19 and TRBJ1-2 provide the parts outside the CDR3, is DGGITQSPKYLFRKEGQNVTLSCEQNLNHDAMYWYRQDPGQGLRLIYYSQIVNDFQKGDIAEGYSVSREKKESFPLTVTSAQKNPTAFYLCASKTGTVNYGYTFGSGTRLTVV.

In its sample, this clone was seen a few times. The chain carries TRBV27 and TRBJ2-3; 7 bases are a match to TRBD1. Germline V gives CDR1 MNHEY, CDR2 SMNVEV (reference sequence). The length of the CDR3 is 15 residues. The ends lost 6 bases at V and 1 base at J; junction bases unmatched: 7. The CDR3 loop is CASSGRGQGTDTQYF. Here the CDR3 DNA reads TGTGCCAGCAGCGGGCGAGGACAGGGCACAGATACGCAGTATTTT.

The chain uses TRBV18 and TRBJ1-1, with TRBD1 as a possible D gene (5 bases). Trimming pared 3 bases from V and 3 bases from J, leaving 8 bases between. CDR3 length equals 13 residues. The germline gives CDR1 KGHSH, CDR2 LQKENI. CDR3 nucleotide sequence: TGTGCCAGCTCACCGGGAGGGGACACTGAAGCTTTCTTT. Translated: CASSPGGDTEAFF.

This clone was observed a single time. The chain has TRBV19 and TRBJ1-5; D is unresolved. The CDR3 totals 17 residues. The germline V gene has CDR1 LNHDA and CDR2 SQIVND (reference sequence). V was clipped by 6 bases and J by 0 bases, with 18 bases between them. The CDR3 reads CASRPSGRSYSNQPQHF. The CDR3 DNA sequence: TGTGCCAGTAGACCAAGTGGCCGAAGTTATAGCAATCAGCCCCAGCATTTT.

V and J are TRBV19 and TRBJ1-1; D is unclear. V was trimmed by 7 bases and J by 2 bases, leaving 14 bases between them. Germline values: CDR1 LNHDA, CDR2 SQIVND (reference sequence). This CDR3 region has 14 residues. The chain's CDR3 is CASMKYKVNTEAFF. The CDR3 DNA is TGTGCCAGTATGAAGTACAAAGTTAACACTGAAGCTTTCTTT.

The chain employs TRBV29-1 and TRBJ1-1; weak D call: TRBD1 (6 bases). Per germline, CDR1 SQVTM and CDR2 ANQGSEA. This CDR3 contains 14 residues. Trimming shortened V by 6 bases and J by 3 bases, and 17 bases separated the two germline ends. The CDR3 protein is CSVAHRVSDTEAFF. CDR3 coding DNA: TGCAGCGTGGCCCACAGGGTCTCGGACACTGAAGCTTTCTTT.

V gene TRBV14 combines with J gene TRBJ2-5, with D possibly matching TRBD1 (6 bases). There are 15 residues in the CDR3. Trimming pared 1 base from V and 4 bases from J, leaving 13 bases between. The germline V gene has CDR1 SGHDN and CDR2 FVKESK. The CDR3: CASSQVTGLRETQYF. The CDR3 nucleotides read TGTGCCAGCAGCCAAGTCACAGGGCTTCGAGAGACCCAGTACTTC.

The rearrangement joins TRBV6-5 to TRBJ2-7; D ambiguous. This CDR3 region has 12 residues. From germline, CDR1 is MNHEY and CDR2 SVGAGI. Trimming pared 5 bases from V and 0 bases from J, leaving 5 bases between. CDR3 nucleotides: TGTGCCAGCAGTACAGACTCCTACGAGCAGTACTTC. This translates into CASSTDSYEQYF.

V is TRBV9 and J is TRBJ2-3; TRBD2 is a possible D gene (5 bases). CDR3 length: 16 amino acids. The germline CDR1 and CDR2 sequences are SGDLS and YYNGEE. V was clipped by 4 bases and J by 0 bases, with 15 bases between them. CDR3 region: CASSPQSGSSTDTQYF. In nucleotides, the CDR3 is TGTGCCAGCAGCCCCCAGAGCGGTTCTAGCACAGATACGCAGTATTTT.

The chain combines TRBV6-5 with TRBJ2-7; possible D gene TRBD1, 6 bases. The germline V gene has CDR1 MNHEY and CDR2 SVGAGI. V dropped 7 bases and J dropped 3 bases, with 10 bases sitting between them. CDR3 length: 12 residues. CDR3 sequence reads: CASKRTDYEQYF. Here the CDR3 DNA reads TGTGCCAGCAAGAGGACAGACTACGAGCAGTACTTC.

This chain uses TRBV6-6 with TRBJ1-1; TRBD1 matches 7 bases. The length of the CDR3 is 11 residues. From germline, CDR1 is MNHNY and CDR2 SVGAGI (reference sequence). After removal of 4 bases from V and 7 bases from J, the junction contained 0 bases not matched to a gene. CDR3 protein: CASSWDSEAFF. In nucleotides, the CDR3 is TGTGCCAGCAGTTGGGACAGTGAAGCTTTCTTT.

The rearrangement joins TRBV6-1 to TRBJ1-1, with D uncertain. The V gene lost 3 bases and the J gene lost 0 bases, with 8 bases spanning the gap. Per the germline V gene, CDR1 is MNHNS and CDR2 is SASEGT. This CDR3 region has 14 residues. CDR3 nucleotides: TGTGCCAGCAGTGATCTTCACTTGAACACTGAAGCTTTCTTT. Protein: CASSDLHLNTEAFF.

The chain recombines TRBV11-2 with TRBJ1-2; 7 bases agree with TRBD1. V lost 5 bases to trimming and J lost 3 bases; unmatched junction nucleotides: 6. Germline V lookup: CDR1 SGHAT, CDR2 FQNNGV. The CDR3 extends over 14 amino acids. CDR3: CASSPTGTDYGYTF. DNA for the CDR3: TGTGCCAGCAGCCCGACCGGGACAGACTATGGCTACACCTTC. Full variable domain (rest looked up from reference TRBV11-2 and TRBJ1-2): EAGVAQSPRYKIIEKRQSVAFWCNPISGHATLYWYQQILGQGPKLLIQFQNNGVVDDSQLPKDRFSAERLKGVDSTLKIQPAKLEDSAVYLCASSPTGTDYGYTFGSGTRLTVV.

The chain links TRBV11-3 to TRBJ2-5; 12 bases line up with TRBD2. Germline V gene data show CDR1 as SGHNT and CDR2 as YENEEA. Losses at the gene ends were 3 bases for V and 5 bases for J; bases not matched to a gene: 4. The CDR3 extends over 15 amino acids. CDR3 in amino acids: CASSLRGLAGETQYF. The CDR3 DNA sequence: TGTGCCAGCAGCTTGCGCGGACTAGCGGGGGAGACCCAGTACTTC.

This chain links TRBV11-2 with TRBJ2-4, with 8 bases aligning to TRBD1. V was pared by 1 base and J by 0 bases, with 2 bases of the junction left unmatched. The CDR3 consists of 16 residues. CDR1 SGHAT and CDR2 FQNNGV come from the germline V gene. CDR3 bases: TGTGCCAGCAGCTTAGTCAGGGGGCTAGCCAAAAACATTCAGTACTTC. Its translation is CASSLVRGLAKNIQYF.

V gene TRBV2 combines with J gene TRBJ2-1; TRBD1 agrees at 7 bases. This CDR3 has 12 amino acids. With 4 bases clipped from V and 9 bases from J, the junction kept 3 bases outside the gene matches. The germline V gene has CDR1 SNHLY and CDR2 FYNNEI. CDR3 coding DNA: TGTGCCAGCAGTGGAGGGGGCGGTGAGCAGTTCTTC. It specifies CASSGGGGEQFF.

In DNA, the CDR3 is TGTGCCAGCAGCTTGTGGGCTGCCAACACCTACGAGCAGTACTTC. It yields the protein CASSLWAANTYEQYF. The V call is TRBV5-6, the J call TRBJ2-7; D call uncertain. The CDR3 has 15 amino acids. V lost 1 base, J lost 2 bases, and 13 bases lay in between. CDR1 SGHDT and CDR2 YYEEEE come from the germline V gene.

This chain joins TRBV11-3 and TRBJ2-1, with D maybe TRBD2 (7 bases). This CDR3 contains 15 residues. CDR1 is SGHNT and CDR2 is YENEEA in the germline V gene. V was clipped by 1 base and J by 9 bases, with 16 bases between them. The CDR3 loop is CASSLVPSGGGEQFF. CDR3 in DNA: TGTGCCAGCAGCTTAGTCCCTAGCGGAGGGGGTGAGCAGTTCTTC.

The chain links TRBV2 to TRBJ1-2; 7 positions agree with TRBD1. V trimming: 6 bases; J trimming: 5 bases; junction bases outside the gene matches: 9. The CDR3 runs 14 residues. Per germline, CDR1 SNHLY and CDR2 FYNNEI. The CDR3 is CASSAGQTRYGYTF. The DNA for the CDR3 is TGTGCCAGCAGCGCGGGACAGACGAGATATGGCTACACCTTC.

This clone showed up just a few times. The gene calls are TRBV19 and TRBJ2-1; 11 nucleotides line up with TRBD2. In germline, CDR1 is LNHDA, CDR2 SQIVND (reference sequence). The V gene end was trimmed by 6 bases and the J gene end by 4 bases; junction bases not matched to a gene: 8. CDR3 length: 16 residues. CDR3 in amino acids: CASRPATSGGYNEQFF. For the CDR3, the DNA is TGTGCCAGTAGGCCCGCCACTAGCGGGGGTTACAATGAGCAGTTCTTC.